Ten or more counts support the clone carrying this T cell receptor beta chain. The antigen is not known. Germline CDR1 MNHEY, CDR2 SMNVEV (reference sequence). CDR3 length: 17 amino acids. The V gene end was trimmed by 2 bases and the J gene end by 2 bases; junction bases not matched to a gene: 11. A blood bank in Maryland, USA, provided the volunteers who served as healthy controls. The sorted-subset TCR libraries were prepared using some 920,000 CD4+ or CD8+ T cells as the starting material. This sample is part of a study of neurological immune-mediated disorders. Study-level points and caveats: Because no CDR3 amino acid sequences were shared across subjects by expanded clones, private repertoires were suggested in all groups.

Synthesis of cDNA was performed by 5'RACE using 10-nucleotide random UMIs. TCRdb passed the 5' RACE reads through MiXCR, listing each CDR3 protein once. In the table there are 30,000 to 35,000 distinct CDR3 sequences, approximately 4.1% of which are singletons. The chain combines TRBV27 with TRBJ2-7, with 8 positions matching TRBD1. This receptor was obtained from a woman between 40 and 50 years old in good health. The specimen sequenced was CD4+ T cells from blood. CDR3 amino acids: CASSLRAHGQGTYEQYF. The CDR3 nucleotides read TGTGCCAGCAGTTTAAGGGCGCATGGACAGGGAACCTACGAGCAGTACTTC.